A selection of T cell receptor beta chains follows, all from one sample in a study of T cell responses to AZD1222 COVID-19 vaccine. Generated by immunoSEQ multiplex PCR, the TCRdb table keeps only in-frame clones and is missing some. The table records roughly 140,000 clones, 75% to 90% of them present only once. This sample comprised peripheral blood, obtained 28 days after the second AZD1222 dose. The receptors were gathered from an adult who received the AZD1222 COVID-19 vaccine. Both conserved end residues are trimmed from each CDR3. D genes are given only for firm matches.

v_gene: TRBV4-3
d_gene: TRBD1
CDR3aa: ASSQQGATFSGNTIY

v_gene: TRBV9
d_gene: -
CDR3aa: ASSVVAGRTSGNTIY

v_gene: TRBV3-1/TRBV3-2
d_gene: -
CDR3aa: ASSTWGNTEAF

v_gene: TRBV28
d_gene: TRBD2
CDR3aa: ASWPSGNRYEQF

v_gene: TRBV28
d_gene: TRBD1
CDR3aa: ASRRTGGYSPLH

v_gene: TRBV6-1
d_gene: -
CDR3aa: ASSDPGKGYT

v_gene: TRBV18
d_gene: TRBD2
CDR3aa: ASSSLRTSVSTDTQY

v_gene: TRBV3-1/TRBV3-2
d_gene: TRBD1
CDR3aa: ASSQGGTGAYEQY

v_gene: TRBV7-9
d_gene: TRBD2
CDR3aa: ASSLGLAGGYEQY

v_gene: TRBV30
d_gene: -
CDR3aa: AWRSGTSNQPQH

v_gene: TRBV5-5
d_gene: TRBD1
CDR3aa: ASRWGQLYSNQPQH

v_gene: TRBV28
d_gene: TRBD1
CDR3aa: ASSLWAGGSDSPLH

v_gene: TRBV2
d_gene: -
CDR3aa: ASSRPASNYGYT

v_gene: TRBV18
d_gene: -
CDR3aa: ASSDLPAANTEAF

v_gene: TRBV6-5
d_gene: -
CDR3aa: ATAGPALEKLF

v_gene: TRBV7-3
d_gene: TRBD2
CDR3aa: ASSSLAGGRAPGELF

v_gene: TRBV19
d_gene: -
CDR3aa: ASSIRDQETQY

v_gene: TRBV19
d_gene: TRBD2
CDR3aa: ASSISGRAHEQF

v_gene: TRBV28
d_gene: -
CDR3aa: ASSLFWSTGGFVYEQY

v_gene: TRBV15
d_gene: -
CDR3aa: ATSRAHGGRNLTQY

v_gene: TRBV27
d_gene: TRBD1
CDR3aa: ASSLSRGPDFGTEAF

v_gene: TRBV5-4
d_gene: TRBD2
CDR3aa: AGSLGGRAGDTQY

v_gene: TRBV9
d_gene: -
CDR3aa: ASSVSTASTEAF

v_gene: TRBV18
d_gene: -
CDR3aa: ASSPGGRSSGTQY

v_gene: TRBV30
d_gene: -
CDR3aa: AWSGGIGYT

v_gene: TRBV19
d_gene: -
CDR3aa: ASSISPGSPGQH

v_gene: TRBV5-6
d_gene: -
CDR3aa: ATGEGANTGELF

v_gene: TRBV4-1
d_gene: -
CDR3aa: ASRKLGTDTQY

v_gene: TRBV28
d_gene: TRBD2
CDR3aa: ASSGGRVAGGLSTDTQY

v_gene: TRBV2
d_gene: -
CDR3aa: ATHLQGQNTEAF

v_gene: TRBV19
d_gene: TRBD1
CDR3aa: ASAGTGYNSPLH

v_gene: TRBV5-1
d_gene: TRBD2
CDR3aa: ASSSTGTSSAGELF

v_gene: TRBV13
d_gene: TRBD2
CDR3aa: ASSSPFERDLGNEQF

v_gene: TRBV6-8
d_gene: -
CDR3aa: ASSPRWGGPTDTQY

v_gene: TRBV5-6
d_gene: -
CDR3aa: ASSLFGPTEAF

v_gene: TRBV5-1
d_gene: -
CDR3aa: ASSDTYEQY

v_gene: TRBV7-2
d_gene: -
CDR3aa: ASSLAASTDTQY

v_gene: TRBV28
d_gene: TRBD2
CDR3aa: ASGSSGTTYEQY

v_gene: TRBV5-1
d_gene: -
CDR3aa: ASSLKGPQAGDGYGYT

v_gene: TRBV5-5
d_gene: -
CDR3aa: ASSPVAKGNSPLH

v_gene: TRBV2
d_gene: TRBD2
CDR3aa: ASSVTAGGYNEQF

v_gene: TRBV5-1
d_gene: TRBD2
CDR3aa: ASRLAGGNTGELF

v_gene: TRBV4-3
d_gene: -
CDR3aa: ASSPQGDNQPQH

v_gene: TRBV11-2
d_gene: TRBD1
CDR3aa: ASRWGTGNYEQY

v_gene: TRBV19
d_gene: -
CDR3aa: ASSIGAGRGDQPQH

v_gene: TRBV19
d_gene: -
CDR3aa: ASSIGEGGGYT

v_gene: TRBV19
d_gene: -
CDR3aa: ASSRMARASEADTQY

v_gene: TRBV5-1
d_gene: -
CDR3aa: ASSSGPGGSSEQY

v_gene: TRBV4-1
d_gene: -
CDR3aa: ASGTTNEQF

v_gene: TRBV27
d_gene: TRBD1
CDR3aa: ASSSSGGGGYGYT

v_gene: TRBV24-1
d_gene: TRBD2
CDR3aa: ATSDFHGTSVNEQF

v_gene: TRBV7-9
d_gene: TRBD1
CDR3aa: ASSLPTGTGWETQY

v_gene: TRBV7-2
d_gene: TRBD1
CDR3aa: ASSLIRGNEQY

v_gene: TRBV19
d_gene: -
CDR3aa: ASSIGEPRLYPEQF

v_gene: TRBV23-1
d_gene: -
CDR3aa: ASSQFHDLIYTHEAF

v_gene: TRBV7-3
d_gene: -
CDR3aa: ASSSGADTQY

v_gene: TRBV15
d_gene: -
CDR3aa: ATSRDQGTSNTEAF

v_gene: TRBV5-1
d_gene: TRBD1
CDR3aa: ASSANRGNTGELF

v_gene: TRBV9
d_gene: -
CDR3aa: ASSVGGSSYEQY

v_gene: TRBV19
d_gene: -
CDR3aa: ASSVARFYGYT